This TCR beta chain was retrieved from a study of blood T cell repertoires in COVID-19. The CDR3 covers 15 residues. Germline trimming cut 3 bases from V and 5 bases from J; bases unmatched to any gene: 10. The germline V gene encodes CDR1 SGHRS and CDR2 YFSETQ. Measured with immunoSEQ multiplex PCR; TCRdb has only the in-frame clones, and not every one. The table has roughly 77,000 clones, 75% to 90% seen once. The V gene is TRBV5-1, the J gene TRBJ2-5, with 7 bases lining up with TRBD2. This TCR derives from an elderly woman with active COVID-19. Sequencing was carried out using peripheral blood. CDR3 region: CASSSGGSGRETQYF. Written as DNA, the CDR3 is TGCGCCAGCAGCTCCGGAGGTAGCGGGCGGGAGACCCAGTACTTC.